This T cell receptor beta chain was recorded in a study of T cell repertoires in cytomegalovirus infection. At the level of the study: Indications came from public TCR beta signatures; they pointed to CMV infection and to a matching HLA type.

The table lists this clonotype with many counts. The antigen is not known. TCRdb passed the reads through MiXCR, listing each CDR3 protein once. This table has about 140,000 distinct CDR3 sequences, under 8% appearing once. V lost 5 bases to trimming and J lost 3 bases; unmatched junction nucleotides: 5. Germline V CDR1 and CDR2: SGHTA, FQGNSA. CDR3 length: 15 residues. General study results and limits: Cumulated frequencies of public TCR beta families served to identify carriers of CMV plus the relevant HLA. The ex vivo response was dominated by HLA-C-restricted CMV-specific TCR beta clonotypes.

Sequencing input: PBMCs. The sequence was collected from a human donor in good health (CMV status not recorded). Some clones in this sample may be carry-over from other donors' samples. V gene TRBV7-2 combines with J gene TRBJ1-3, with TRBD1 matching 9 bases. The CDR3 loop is CASSPWTGDGNTIYF. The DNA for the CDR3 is TGTGCCAGCAGCCCGTGGACAGGGGATGGAAACACCATATATTTT.